Below, 4 T cell receptor beta chains from the same sample are listed, as sequenced in a study of CD8+ T cells in alopecia areata. Treatment defined: oral pan-JAK inhibitor, 5-10 mg twice daily. Investigators isolated RNA and reverse transcribed it into cDNA to act as the sequencing template. Clones were sequenced by immunoSEQ multiplex PCR, and TCRdb holds only the in-frame ones, with some missing. The profile covers roughly 40,000 clones, with approximately 92% appearing a single time and under 20% taken by the ten largest. Material: CD8+ T cells sorted from blood, obtained at week 24, from a patient treated with tofacitinib. These TCRs come from a human donor with alopecia areata.

The chain links TRBV27 to TRBJ2-7, with a possible D match to TRBD2 (5 bases). The CDR3 covers 14 residues. Germline V gene data show CDR1 as MNHEY and CDR2 as SMNVEV (reference sequence). Trimming stripped 2 bases from V and 2 bases from J, with 10 bases between. The CDR3 is CASSLSVGTYEQYF. In DNA, the CDR3 is TGTGCCAGCAGTTTAAGTGTCGGGACCTACGAGCAGTACTTC.

J is TRBJ2-7 and V is TRBV2; D gene unclear. V was trimmed by 6 bases and J by 3 bases, leaving 9 bases between them. The CDR3 spans 12 residues. From germline, CDR1 is SNHLY and CDR2 FYNNEI. CDR3 nucleotides: TGTGCCAGCAGCCGCGACAACTACGAGCAGTACTTC. Protein sequence: CASSRDNYEQYF.

The chain employs TRBV6-4 and TRBJ1-1; no reliable D call. This CDR3 region has 13 residues. Germline V gene data show CDR1 as MRHNA and CDR2 as SNTAGT. V lost 7 bases to trimming and J lost 4 bases, with 13 bases between them. CDR3 residues: CASTRPGFTEAFF. CDR3 DNA sequence: TGTGCCAGCACTCGACCCGGCTTCACTGAAGCTTTCTTT.

This clone has just one count. The chain uses TRBV18 and TRBJ2-2; D is possibly TRBD1 (6 bases). The germline V and J ends were trimmed by 3 bases and 4 bases, with 15 bases remaining between them. Germline V CDR1 and CDR2: KGHSH, LQKENI. The CDR3 runs to 16 residues. CDR3 coding DNA: TGTGCCAGCTCACCTACAGGGTTCCACCTCACCGGGGAGCTGTTTTTT. Protein sequence: CASSPTGFHLTGELFF.